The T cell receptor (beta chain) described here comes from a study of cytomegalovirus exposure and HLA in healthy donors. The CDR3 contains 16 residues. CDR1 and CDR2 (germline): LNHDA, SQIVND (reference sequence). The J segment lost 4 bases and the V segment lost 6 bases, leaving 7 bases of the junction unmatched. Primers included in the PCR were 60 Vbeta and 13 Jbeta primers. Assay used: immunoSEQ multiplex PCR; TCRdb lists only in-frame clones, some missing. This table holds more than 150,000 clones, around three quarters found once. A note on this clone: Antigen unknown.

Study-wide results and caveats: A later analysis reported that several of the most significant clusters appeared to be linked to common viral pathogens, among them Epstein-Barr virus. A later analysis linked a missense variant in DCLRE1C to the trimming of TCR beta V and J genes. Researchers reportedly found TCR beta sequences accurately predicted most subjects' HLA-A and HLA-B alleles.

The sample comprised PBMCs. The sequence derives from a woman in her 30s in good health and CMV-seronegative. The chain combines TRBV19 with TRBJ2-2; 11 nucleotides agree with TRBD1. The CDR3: CASRGRTGGSTGELFF. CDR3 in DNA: TGTGCCAGTAGGGGGCGGACAGGGGGCTCCACCGGGGAGCTGTTTTTT.